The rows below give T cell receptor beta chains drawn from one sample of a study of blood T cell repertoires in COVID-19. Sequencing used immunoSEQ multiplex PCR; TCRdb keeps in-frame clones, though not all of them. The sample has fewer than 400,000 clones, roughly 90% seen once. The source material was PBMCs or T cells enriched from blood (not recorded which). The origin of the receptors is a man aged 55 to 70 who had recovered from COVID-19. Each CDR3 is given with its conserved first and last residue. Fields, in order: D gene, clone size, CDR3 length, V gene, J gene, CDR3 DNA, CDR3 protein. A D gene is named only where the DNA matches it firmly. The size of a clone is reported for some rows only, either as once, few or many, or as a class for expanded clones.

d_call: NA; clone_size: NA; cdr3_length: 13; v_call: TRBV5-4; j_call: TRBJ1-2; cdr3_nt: TGTGCCAGCAGCTCGGACAGTGTCTATGGCTACACCTTC; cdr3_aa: CASSSDSVYGYTF
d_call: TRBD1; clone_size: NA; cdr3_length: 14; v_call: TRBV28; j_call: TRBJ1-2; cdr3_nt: TGTGCCAGCAGATCCACCGGGACAGGGCATGGCTACACCTTC; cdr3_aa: CASRSTGTGHGYTF
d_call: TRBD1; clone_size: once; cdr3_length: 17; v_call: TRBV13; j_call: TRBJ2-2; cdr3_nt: TGTGCCAGCAGCTCCGCCGGGACAGGGGTGGTCACCGGGGAGCTGTTTTTT; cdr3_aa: CASSSAGTGVVTGELFF
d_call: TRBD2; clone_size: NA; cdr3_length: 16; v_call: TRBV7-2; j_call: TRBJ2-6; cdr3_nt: TGTGCCAGCAGCTCTAGCGGGAGCAGTGGGGCCAACGTCCTGACTTTC; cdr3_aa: CASSSSGSSGANVLTF
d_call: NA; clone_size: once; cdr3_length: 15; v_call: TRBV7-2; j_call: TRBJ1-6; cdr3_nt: TGTGCCAGCAGCTTAGCAGGAGCTGATAATTCACCCCTCCACTTT; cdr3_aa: CASSLAGADNSPLHF
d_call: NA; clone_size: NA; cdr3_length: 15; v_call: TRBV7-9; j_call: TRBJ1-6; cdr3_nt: TGTGCCAGCAAACGGGGGGAAGGCGATAATTCACCCCTCCACTTT; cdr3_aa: CASKRGEGDNSPLHF
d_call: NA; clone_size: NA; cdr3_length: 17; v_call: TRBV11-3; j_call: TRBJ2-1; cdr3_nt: TGTGCCAGCAGCTTAGGAGGAACTACAAGCTCCTACAATGAGCAGTTCTTC; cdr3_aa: CASSLGGTTSSYNEQFF
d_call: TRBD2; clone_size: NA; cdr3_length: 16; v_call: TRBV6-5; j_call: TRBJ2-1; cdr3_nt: TGTGCCAGCAGTTACTTGACTAGCGGGAGAGGCCATGAGCAGTTCTTC; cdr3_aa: CASSYLTSGRGHEQFF
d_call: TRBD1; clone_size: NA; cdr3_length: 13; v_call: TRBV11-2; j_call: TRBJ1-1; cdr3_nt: TGTGCCAGCAGCCCCCAGGGGGCTGGTGAAGCTTTCTTT; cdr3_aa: CASSPQGAGEAFF
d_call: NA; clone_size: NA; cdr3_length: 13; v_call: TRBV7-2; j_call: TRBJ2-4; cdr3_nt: TGTGCCAGCAGCTTCAAGGGAGAGGGCATTCAGTACTTC; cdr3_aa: CASSFKGEGIQYF
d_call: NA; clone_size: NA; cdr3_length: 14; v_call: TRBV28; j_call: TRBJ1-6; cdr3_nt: TGTGCCAGCAGTTTTTACAGGGAGGGGTCACCCCTCCACTTT; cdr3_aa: CASSFYREGSPLHF